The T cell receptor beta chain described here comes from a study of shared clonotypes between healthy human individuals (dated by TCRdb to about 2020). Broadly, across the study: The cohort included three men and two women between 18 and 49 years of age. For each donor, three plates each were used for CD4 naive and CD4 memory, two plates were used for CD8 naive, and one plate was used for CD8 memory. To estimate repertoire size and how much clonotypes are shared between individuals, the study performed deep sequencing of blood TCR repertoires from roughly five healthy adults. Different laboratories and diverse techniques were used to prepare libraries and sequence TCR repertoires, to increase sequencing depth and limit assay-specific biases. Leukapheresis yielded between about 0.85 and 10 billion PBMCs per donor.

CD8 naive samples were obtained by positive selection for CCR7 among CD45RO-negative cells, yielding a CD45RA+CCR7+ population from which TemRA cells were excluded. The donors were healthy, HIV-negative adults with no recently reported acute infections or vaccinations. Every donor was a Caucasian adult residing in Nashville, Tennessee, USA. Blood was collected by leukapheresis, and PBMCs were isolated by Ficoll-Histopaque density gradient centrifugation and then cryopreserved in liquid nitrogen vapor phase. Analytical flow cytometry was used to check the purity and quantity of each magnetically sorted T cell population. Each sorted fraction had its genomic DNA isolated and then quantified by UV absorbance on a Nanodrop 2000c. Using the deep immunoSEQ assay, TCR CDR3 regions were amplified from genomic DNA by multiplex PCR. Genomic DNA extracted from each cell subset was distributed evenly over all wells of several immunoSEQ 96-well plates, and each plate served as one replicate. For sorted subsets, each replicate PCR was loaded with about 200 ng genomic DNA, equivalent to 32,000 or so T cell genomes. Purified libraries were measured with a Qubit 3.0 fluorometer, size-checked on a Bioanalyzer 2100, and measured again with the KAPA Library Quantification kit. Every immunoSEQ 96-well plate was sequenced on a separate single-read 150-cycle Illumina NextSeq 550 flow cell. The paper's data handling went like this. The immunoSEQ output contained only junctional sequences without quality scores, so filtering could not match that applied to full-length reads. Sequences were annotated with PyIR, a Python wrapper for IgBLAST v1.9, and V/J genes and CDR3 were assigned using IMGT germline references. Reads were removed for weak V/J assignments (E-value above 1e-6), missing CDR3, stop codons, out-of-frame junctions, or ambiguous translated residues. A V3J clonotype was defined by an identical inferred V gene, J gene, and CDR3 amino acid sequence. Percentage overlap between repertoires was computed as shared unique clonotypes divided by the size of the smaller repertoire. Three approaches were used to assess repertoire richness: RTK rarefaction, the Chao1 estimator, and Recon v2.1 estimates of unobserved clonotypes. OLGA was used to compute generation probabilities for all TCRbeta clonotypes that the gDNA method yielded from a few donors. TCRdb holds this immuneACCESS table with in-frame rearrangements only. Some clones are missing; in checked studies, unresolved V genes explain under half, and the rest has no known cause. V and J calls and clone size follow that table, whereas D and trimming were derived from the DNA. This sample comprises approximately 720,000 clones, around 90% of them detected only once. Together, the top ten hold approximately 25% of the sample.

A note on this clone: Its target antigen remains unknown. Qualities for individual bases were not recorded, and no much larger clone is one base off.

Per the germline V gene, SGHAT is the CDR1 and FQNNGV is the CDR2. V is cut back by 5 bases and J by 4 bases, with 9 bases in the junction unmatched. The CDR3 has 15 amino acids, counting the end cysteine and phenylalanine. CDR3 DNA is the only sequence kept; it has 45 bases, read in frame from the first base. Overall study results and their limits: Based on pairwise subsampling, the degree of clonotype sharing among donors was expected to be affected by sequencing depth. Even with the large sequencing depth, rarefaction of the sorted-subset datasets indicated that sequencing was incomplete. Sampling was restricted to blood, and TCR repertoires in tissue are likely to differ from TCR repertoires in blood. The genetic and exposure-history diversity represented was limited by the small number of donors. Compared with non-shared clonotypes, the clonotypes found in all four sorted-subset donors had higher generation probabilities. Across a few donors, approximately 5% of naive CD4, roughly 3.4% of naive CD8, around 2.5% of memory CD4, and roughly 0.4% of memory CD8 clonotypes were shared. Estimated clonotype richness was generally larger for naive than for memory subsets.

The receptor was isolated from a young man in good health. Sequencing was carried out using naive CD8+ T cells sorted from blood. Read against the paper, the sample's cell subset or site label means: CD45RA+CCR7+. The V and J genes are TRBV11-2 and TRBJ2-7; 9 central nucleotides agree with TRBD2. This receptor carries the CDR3 CASSGVIAGDYEQYF. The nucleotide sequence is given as TGTGCCAGCAGCGGAGTAATAGCGGGAGATTACGAGCAGTACTTC.